Sequencing of this TCR beta chain was carried out in a study of cytomegalovirus exposure and HLA in healthy donors. The germline CDR1 and CDR2 sequences are SGHNT and YYREEE (reference sequence). The CDR3 is made up of 14 amino acids. Points on this clone: A read error may produce the germline difference seen at one junction end.

A multiplex PCR was run with 60 Vbeta primers and 13 Jbeta primers. Sequencing was performed with immunoSEQ multiplex PCR; in TCRdb, only in-frame clones are kept and a portion is missing. This sample carries about 140,000 clones, around 73% of them seen once, and the ten largest clones take roughly 2.9%. The V call is TRBV5-4, the J call TRBJ1-2, with 9 bases aligning to TRBD1. Sequenced material: PBMCs. This TCR was recovered from a female donor in good health and CMV-seronegative. CDR3 DNA: TGTGCCAGCAGCTTCGGGACAGGGTATCAGGGCTACCCCTTC. This translates into CASSFGTGYQGYPF.